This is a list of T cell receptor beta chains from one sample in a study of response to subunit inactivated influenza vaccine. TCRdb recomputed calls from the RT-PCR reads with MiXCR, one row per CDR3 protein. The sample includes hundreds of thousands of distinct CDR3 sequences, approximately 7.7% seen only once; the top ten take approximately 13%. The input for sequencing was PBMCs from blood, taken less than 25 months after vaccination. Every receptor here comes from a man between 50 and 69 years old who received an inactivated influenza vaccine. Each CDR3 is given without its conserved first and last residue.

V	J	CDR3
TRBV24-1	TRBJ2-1	ATSDWTSGKTGEQF
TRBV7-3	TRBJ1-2	ASSLTARGRNYGYT
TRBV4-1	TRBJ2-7	ASSQEASAKYEQY
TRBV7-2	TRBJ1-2	ASSPTAPNYGYT
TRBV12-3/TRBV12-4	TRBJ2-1	ASSLGFSGGEQF
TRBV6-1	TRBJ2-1	ASSKRTGENEQF
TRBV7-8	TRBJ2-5	ASSERRVGRRKETQY
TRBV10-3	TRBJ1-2	AISEVSNYGYT
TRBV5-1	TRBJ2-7	ASSLVGPNYEQY
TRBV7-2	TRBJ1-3	AVSYRLSGNTIY
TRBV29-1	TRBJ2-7	SAGSYYEQY
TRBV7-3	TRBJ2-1	ASSLRHNEQF
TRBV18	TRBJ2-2	ASSPPTGELF
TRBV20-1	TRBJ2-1	SARGDRDYSYNEQF
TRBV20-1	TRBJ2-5	SARDAGFETQY
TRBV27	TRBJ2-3	ASSLEGSGLAGPDTQY
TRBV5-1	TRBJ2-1	ASSFPDLQQF
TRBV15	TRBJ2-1	ATSPRSGSGYNEQF
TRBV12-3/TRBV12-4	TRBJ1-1	ASSLVGSGEAF
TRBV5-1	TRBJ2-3	ASRGTSGATLDTQY
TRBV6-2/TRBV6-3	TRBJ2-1	ASSYLWTASYNEQF
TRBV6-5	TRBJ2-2	ASSYGLGGGELF
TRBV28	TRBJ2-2	AILAGGNTGELF
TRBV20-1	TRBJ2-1	SAPVSGRANEQF
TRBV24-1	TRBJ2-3	ATSDPSDRPTDTQY
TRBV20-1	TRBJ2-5	SAGSSGQTQY
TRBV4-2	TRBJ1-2	ASSQDDRGQGYGYT
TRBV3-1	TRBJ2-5	ASSQNVGLRETQY
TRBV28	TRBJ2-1	ASSLTLTAYNEQF
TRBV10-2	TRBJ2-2	ASSDTGMYTGELF
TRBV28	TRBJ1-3	ASSLPVSSGNTIY
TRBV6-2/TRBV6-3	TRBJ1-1	ASSYMANTEAF
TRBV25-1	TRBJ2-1	ASRMEKSREQF
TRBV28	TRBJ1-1	ASSFWGSEAF
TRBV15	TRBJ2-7	ATSRDTTPKRYEQY
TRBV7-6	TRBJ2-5	ASSPRTGGQTGTQY
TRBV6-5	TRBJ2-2	ASSYPRGELF
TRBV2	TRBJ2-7	ASTSQGVYEQY
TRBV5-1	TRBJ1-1	ASREQGMNTEAF
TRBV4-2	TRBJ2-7	ASSQDSAGELYEQY
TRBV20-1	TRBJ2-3	SALKVAGFTDTQY
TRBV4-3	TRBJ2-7	ASSRGGQEPSYEQY
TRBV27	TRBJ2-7	ASSLNSPGQGHYEQY
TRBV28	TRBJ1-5	ASSQPEEYQPQH
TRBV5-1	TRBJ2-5	ASSQKAGQETQY
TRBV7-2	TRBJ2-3	ASSSRLAGATDTQY
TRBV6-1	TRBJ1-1	ASSPSGTVENTEAF
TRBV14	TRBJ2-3	ASQDEVQDTQY
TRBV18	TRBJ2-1	ASSPLGLAGVFGNNEQF
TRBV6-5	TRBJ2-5	ASSYYGGPGETQY
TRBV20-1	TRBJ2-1	RVSGSTYNEQF
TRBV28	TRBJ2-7	ASAGSAENTYEQY
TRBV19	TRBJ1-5	ASSKKPGQSNQPQH
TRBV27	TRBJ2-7	ASSTAGLEQY
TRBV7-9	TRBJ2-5	ASSTTGVGETQY
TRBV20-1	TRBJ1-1	SATQGARYTEAF
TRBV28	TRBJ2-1	ASTSSVREQF
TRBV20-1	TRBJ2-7	SAIPIGSNYEQY
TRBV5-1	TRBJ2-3	ASALADTSTDTQY
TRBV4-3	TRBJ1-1	ASSQDPGADTEAF